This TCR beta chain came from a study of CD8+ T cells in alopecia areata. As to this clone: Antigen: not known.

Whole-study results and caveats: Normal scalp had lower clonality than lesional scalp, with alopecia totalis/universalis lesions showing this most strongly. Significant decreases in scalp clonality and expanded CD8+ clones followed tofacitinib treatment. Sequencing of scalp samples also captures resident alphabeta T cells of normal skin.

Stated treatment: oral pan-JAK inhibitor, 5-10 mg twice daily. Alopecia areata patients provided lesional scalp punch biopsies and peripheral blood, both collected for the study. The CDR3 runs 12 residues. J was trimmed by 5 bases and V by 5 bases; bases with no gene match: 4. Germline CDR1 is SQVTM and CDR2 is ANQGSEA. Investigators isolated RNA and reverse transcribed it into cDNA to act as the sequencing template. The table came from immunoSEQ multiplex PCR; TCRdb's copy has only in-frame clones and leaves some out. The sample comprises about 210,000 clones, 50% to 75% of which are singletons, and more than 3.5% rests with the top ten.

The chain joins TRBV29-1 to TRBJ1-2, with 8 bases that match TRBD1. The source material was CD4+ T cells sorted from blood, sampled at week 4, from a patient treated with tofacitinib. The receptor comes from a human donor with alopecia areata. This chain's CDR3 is CSVSTGVYGYTF. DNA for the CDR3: TGCAGCGTTTCGACAGGGGTATATGGCTACACCTTC.